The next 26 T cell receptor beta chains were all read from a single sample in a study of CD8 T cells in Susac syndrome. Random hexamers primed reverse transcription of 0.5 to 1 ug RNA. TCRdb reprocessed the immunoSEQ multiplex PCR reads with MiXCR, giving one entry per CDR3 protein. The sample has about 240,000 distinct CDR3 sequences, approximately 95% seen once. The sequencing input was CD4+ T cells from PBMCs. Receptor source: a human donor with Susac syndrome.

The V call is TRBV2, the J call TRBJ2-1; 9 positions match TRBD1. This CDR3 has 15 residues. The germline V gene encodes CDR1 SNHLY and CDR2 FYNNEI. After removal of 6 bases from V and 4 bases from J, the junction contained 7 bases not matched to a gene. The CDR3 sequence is CASSLGQGNYNEQFF. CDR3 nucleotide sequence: TGTGCCAGCAGCTTGGGACAGGGTAATTACAATGAGCAGTTCTTC.

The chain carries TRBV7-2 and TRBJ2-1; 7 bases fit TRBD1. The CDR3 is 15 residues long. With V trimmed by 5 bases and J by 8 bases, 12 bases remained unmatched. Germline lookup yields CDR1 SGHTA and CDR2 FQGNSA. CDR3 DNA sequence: TGTGCCAGCAGCCGTATTCGAGGGGGCCGGGATGAGCAGTTCTTC. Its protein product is CASSRIRGGRDEQFF. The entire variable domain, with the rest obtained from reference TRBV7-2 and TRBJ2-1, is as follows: GAGVSQSPSNKVTEKGKDVELRCDPISGHTALYWYRQSLGQGLEFLIYFQGNSAPDKSGLPSDRFSAERTGGSVSTLTIQRTQQEDSAVYLCASSRIRGGRDEQFFGPGTRLTVL.

CDR3 in DNA: TGCGCCAGCAGCCTCCAACAGCTATTCGAAGCTTTCTTT. Encoded protein: CASSLQQLFEAFF. The chain is built from TRBV4-1 and TRBJ1-1, with D hard to call. The CDR3 is 13 amino acids. With 4 bases removed from V and 8 bases from J, the gap between germline ends came to 14 bases. The germline CDR1 and CDR2 sequences are MGHRA and YSYEKL.

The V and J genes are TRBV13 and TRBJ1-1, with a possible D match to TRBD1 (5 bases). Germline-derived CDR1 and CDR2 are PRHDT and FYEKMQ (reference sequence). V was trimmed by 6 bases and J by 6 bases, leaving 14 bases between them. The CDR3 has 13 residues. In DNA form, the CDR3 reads TGTGCCAGCAGTATCGACAGAATACCTGAAGCTTTCTTT. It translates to CASSIDRIPEAFF.

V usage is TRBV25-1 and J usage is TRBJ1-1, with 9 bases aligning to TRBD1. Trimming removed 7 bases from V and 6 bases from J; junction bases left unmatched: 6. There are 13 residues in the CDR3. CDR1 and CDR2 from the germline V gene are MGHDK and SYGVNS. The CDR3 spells CASIWRTGAEAFF. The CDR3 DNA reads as TGTGCCAGCATCTGGCGGACAGGGGCTGAAGCTTTCTTT.

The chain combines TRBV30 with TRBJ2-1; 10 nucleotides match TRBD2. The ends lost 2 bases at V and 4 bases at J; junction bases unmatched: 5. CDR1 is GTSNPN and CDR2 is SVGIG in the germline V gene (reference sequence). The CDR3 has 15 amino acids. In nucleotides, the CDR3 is TGTGCCTGGAGTCCCGGGACTAGCGTTTACAATGAGCAGTTCTTC. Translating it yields CAWSPGTSVYNEQFF. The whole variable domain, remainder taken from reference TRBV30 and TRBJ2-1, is SQTIHQWPATLVQPVGSPLSLECTVEGTSNPNLYWYRQAAGRGLQLLFYSVGIGQISSEVPQNLSASRPQDRQFILSSKKLLLSDSGFYLCAWSPGTSVYNEQFFGPGTRLTVL.

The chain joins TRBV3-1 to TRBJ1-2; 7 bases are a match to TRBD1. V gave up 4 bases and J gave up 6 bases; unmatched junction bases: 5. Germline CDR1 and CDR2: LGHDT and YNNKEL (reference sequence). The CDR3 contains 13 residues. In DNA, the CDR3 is TGTGCCAGCAGCCTCTCAGGGGGGAATGGCTACACCTTC. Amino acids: CASSLSGGNGYTF. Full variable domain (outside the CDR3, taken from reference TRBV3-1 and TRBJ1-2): DTAVSQTPKYLVTQMGNDKSIKCEQNLGHDTMYWYKQDSKKFLKIMFSYNNKELIINETVPNRFSPKSPDKAHLNLHINSLELGDSAVYFCASSLSGGNGYTFGSGTRLTVV.

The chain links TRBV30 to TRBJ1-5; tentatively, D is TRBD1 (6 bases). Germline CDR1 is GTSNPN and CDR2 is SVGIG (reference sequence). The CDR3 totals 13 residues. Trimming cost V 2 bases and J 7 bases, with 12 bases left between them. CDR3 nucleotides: TGTGCCTGGAGTCCCAGGGGACGGCAGCCCCAGCATTTT. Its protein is CAWSPRGRQPQHF.

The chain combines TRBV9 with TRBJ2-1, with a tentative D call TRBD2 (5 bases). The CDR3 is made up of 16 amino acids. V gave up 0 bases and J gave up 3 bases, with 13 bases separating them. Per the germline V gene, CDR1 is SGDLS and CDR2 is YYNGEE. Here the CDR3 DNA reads TGTGCCAGCAGCGTAGTGACTACTATTCACTACAATGAGCAGTTCTTC. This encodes CASSVVTTIHYNEQFF. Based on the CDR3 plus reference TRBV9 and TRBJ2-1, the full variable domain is DSGVTQTPKHLITATGQRVTLRCSPRSGDLSVYWYQQSLDQGLQFLIQYYNGEERAKGNILERFSAQQFPDLHSELNLSSLELGDSALYFCASSVVTTIHYNEQFFGPGTRLTVL.

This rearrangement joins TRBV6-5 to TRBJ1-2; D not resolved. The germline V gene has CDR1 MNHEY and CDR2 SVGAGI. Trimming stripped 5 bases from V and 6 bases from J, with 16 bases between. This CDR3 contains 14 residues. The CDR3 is CASSTAGGGHGYTF. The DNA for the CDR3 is TGTGCCAGCAGTACCGCCGGAGGAGGCCATGGCTACACCTTC.

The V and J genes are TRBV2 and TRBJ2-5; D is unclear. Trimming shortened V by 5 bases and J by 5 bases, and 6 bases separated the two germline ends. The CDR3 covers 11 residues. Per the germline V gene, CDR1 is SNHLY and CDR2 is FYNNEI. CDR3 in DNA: TGTGCCAGCAGTACCTGGGAGACCCAGTACTTC. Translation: CASSTWETQYF.

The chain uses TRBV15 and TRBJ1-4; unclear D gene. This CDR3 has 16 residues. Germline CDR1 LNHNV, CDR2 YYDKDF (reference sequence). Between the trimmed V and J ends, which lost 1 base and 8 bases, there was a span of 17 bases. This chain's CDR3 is CATSRVPDLNSEKLFF. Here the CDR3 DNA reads TGTGCCACCAGCAGAGTCCCCGACCTAAACAGCGAAAAACTGTTTTTT.

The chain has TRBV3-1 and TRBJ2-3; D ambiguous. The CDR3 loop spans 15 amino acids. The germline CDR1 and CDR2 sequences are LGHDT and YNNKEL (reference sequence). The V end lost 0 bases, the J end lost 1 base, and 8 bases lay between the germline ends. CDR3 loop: CASSQEARRTDTQYF. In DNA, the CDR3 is TGTGCCAGCAGCCAAGAGGCGAGACGCACAGATACGCAGTATTTT.

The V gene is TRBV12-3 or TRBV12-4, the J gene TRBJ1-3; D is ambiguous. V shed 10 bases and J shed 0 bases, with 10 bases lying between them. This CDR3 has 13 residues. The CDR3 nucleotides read TGTGCCACCCTCCGGCTCTCTGGAAACACCATATATTTT. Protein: CATLRLSGNTIYF.

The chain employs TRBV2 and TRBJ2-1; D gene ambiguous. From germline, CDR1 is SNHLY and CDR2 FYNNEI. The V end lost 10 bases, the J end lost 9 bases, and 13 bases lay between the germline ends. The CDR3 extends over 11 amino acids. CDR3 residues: CATWLGTEQFF. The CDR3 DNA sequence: TGTGCCACCTGGTTGGGCACTGAGCAGTTCTTC.

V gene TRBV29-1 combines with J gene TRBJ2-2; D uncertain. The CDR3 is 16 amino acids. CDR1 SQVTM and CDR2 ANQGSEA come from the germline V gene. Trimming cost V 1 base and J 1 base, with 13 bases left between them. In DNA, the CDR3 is TGCAGCGTTGAAGTGGGAATGTTAGGGAACACCGGGGAGCTGTTTTTT. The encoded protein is CSVEVGMLGNTGELFF.

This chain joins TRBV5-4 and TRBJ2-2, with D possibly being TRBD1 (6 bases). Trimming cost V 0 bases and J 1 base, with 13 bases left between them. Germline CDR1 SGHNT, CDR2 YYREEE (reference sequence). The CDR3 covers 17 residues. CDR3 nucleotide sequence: TGTGCCAGCAGCTTGGCGGCGGGCAGGGGGAACACCGGGGAGCTGTTTTTT. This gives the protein CASSLAAGRGNTGELFF.

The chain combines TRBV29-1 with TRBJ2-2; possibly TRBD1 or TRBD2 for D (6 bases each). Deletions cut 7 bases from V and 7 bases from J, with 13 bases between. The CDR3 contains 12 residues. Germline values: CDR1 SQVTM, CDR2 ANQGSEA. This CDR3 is CSGEGGSGELFF. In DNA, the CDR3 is TGCAGCGGCGAAGGGGGGAGCGGGGAGCTGTTTTTT.

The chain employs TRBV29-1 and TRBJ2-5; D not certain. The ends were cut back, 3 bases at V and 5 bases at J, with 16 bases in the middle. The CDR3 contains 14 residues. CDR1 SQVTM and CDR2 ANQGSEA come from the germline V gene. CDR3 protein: CSVEDGKLRETQYF. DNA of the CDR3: TGCAGCGTTGAGGATGGGAAGTTGCGGGAGACCCAGTACTTC.

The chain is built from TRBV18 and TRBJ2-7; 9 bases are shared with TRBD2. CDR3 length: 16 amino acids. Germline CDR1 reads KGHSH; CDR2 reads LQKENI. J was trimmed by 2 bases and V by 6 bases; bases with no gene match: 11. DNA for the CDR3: TGTGCCAGCTCGCAGGGGGAAGCGGGAGGCCCCTACGAGCAGTACTTC. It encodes CASSQGEAGGPYEQYF. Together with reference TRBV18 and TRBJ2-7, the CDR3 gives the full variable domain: NAGVMQNPRHLVRRRGQEARLRCSPMKGHSHVYWYRQLPEEGLKFMVYLQKENIIDESGMPKERFSAEFPKEGPSILRIQQVVRGDSAAYFCASSQGEAGGPYEQYFGPGTRLTVT.

The CDR3 sequence: CASSPQTGLRIMDTQYF. The DNA for the CDR3 is TGCGCCAGCAGCCCACAAACGGGTCTTCGCATCATGGATACGCAGTATTTT. The chain is built from TRBV4-1 and TRBJ2-3; D gene ambiguous. The CDR3 is 17 amino acids. V lost 4 bases and J 6 bases, leaving 23 bases between the germline ends. The V gene's germline CDR1 is MGHRA and CDR2 YSYEKL.

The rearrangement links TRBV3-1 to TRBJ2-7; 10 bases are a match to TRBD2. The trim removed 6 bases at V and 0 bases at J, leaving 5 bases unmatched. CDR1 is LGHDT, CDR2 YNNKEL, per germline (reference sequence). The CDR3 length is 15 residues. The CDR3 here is CASSLAGDISYEQYF. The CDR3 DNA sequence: TGTGCCAGCAGTCTAGCGGGAGACATCTCCTACGAGCAGTACTTC.

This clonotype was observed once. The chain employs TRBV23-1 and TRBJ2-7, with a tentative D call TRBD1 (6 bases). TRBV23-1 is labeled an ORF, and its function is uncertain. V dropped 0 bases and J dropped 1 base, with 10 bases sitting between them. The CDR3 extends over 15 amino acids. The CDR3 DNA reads TGCGCCAGCAGTCAATCCAGGCAGGGGTCCTACGAGCAGTACTTC. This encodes CASSQSRQGSYEQYF.

As DNA, the CDR3 is TGTGCCATCAGCGGGCCCTCTGAAGCTTTCTTT. It translates to CAISGPSEAFF. The chain links TRBV10-3 to TRBJ1-1; D ambiguous. The CDR3 sequence is 11 residues long. Deletions cut 6 bases from V and 6 bases from J, with 8 bases between. Germline V lookup: CDR1 ENHRY, CDR2 SYGVKD.

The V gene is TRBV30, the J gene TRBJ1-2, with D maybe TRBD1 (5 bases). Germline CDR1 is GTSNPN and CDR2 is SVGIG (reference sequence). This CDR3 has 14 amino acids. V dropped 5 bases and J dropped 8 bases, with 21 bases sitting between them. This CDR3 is CAWGYRDGGRGYTF. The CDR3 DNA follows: TGTGCCTGGGGGTACCGGGACGGTGGACGGGGCTACACCTTC.

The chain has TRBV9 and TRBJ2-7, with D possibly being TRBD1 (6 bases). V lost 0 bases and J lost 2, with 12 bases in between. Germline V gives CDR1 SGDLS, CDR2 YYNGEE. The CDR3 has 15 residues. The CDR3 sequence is CASSVAGQTTYEQYF. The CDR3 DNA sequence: TGTGCCAGCAGCGTAGCTGGACAGACAACCTACGAGCAGTACTTC.